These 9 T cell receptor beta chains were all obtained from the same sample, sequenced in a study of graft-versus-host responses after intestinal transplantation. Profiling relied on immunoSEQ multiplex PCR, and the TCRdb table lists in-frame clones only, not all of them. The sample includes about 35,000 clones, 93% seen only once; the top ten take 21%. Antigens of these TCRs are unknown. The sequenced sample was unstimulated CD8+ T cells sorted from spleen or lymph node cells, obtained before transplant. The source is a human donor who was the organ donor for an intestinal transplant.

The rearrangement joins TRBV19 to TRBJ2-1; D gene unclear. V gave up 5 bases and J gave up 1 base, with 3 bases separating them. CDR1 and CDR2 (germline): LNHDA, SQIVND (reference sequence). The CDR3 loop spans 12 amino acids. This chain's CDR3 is CASSPSYNEQFF. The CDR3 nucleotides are TGTGCCAGTAGTCCTTCCTACAATGAGCAGTTCTTC. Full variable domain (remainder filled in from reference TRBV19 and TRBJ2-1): DGGITQSPKYLFRKEGQNVTLSCEQNLNHDAMYWYRQDPGQGLRLIYYSQIVNDFQKGDIAEGYSVSREKKESFPLTVTSAQKNPTAFYLCASSPSYNEQFFGPGTRLTVL.

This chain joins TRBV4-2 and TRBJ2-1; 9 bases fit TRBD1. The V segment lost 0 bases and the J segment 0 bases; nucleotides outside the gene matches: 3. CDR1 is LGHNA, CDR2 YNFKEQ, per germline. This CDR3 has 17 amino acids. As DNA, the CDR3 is TGTGCCAGCAGCCAAGAGGGGACAGGGAGCTCCTACAATGAGCAGTTCTTC. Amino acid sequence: CASSQEGTGSSYNEQFF.

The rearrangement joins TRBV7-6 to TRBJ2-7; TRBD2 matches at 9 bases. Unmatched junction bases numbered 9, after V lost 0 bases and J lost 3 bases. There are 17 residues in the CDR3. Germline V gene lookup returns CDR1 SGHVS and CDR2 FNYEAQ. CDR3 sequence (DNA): TGTGCCAGCAGCTTAGCGATCGGGCTAGCGGGGAACTACGAGCAGTACTTC. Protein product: CASSLAIGLAGNYEQYF.

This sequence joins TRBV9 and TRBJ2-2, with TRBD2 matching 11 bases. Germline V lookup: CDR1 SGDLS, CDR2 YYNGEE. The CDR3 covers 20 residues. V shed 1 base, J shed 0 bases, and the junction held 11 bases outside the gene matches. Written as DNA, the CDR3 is TGTGCCAGCAGCGTAAAAAGGGGGGGACTAGCGGCCCCGAACACCGGGGAGCTGTTTTTT. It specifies CASSVKRGGLAAPNTGELFF.

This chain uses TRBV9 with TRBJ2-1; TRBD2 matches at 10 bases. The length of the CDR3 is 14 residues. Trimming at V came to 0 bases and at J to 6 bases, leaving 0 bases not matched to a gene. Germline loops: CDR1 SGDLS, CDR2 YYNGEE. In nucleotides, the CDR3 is TGTGCCAGCAGCGTAGGGACTAGCGGCAATGAGCAGTTCTTC. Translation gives CASSVGTSGNEQFF.

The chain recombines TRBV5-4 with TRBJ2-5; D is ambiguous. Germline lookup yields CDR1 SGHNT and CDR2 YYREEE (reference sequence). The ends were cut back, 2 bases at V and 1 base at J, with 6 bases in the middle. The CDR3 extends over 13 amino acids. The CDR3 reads CASSFVGQETQYF. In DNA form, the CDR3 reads TGTGCCAGCAGCTTTGTTGGCCAAGAGACCCAGTACTTC.

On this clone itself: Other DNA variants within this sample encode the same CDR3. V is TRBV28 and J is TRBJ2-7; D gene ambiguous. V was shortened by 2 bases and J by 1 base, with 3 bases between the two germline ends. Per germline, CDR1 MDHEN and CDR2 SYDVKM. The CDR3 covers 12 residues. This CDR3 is CASSLGSYEQYF. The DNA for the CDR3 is TGTGCCAGCAGTTTAGGGTCCTACGAGCAGTACTTC.

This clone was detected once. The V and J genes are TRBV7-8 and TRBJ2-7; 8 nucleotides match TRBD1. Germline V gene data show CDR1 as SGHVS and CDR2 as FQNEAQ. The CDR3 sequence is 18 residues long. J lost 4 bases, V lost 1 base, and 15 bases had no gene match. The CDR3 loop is CASSLVGGQGPTFYEQYF. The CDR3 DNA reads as TGTGCCAGCAGCTTAGTAGGTGGACAGGGTCCCACCTTTTACGAGCAGTACTTC. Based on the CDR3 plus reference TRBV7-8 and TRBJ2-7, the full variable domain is GAGVSQSPRYKVAKRGQDVALRCDPISGHVSLFWYQQALGQGPEFLTYFQNEAQLDKSGLPSDRFFAERPEGSVSTLKIQRTQQEDSAVYLCASSLVGGQGPTFYEQYFGPGTRLTVT.

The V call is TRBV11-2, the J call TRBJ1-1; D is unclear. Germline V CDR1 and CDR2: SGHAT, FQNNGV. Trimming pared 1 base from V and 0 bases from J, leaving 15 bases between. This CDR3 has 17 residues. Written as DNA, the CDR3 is TGTGCCAGCAGCTTAGCCCGACTGGAGGAGATGAACACTGAAGCTTTCTTT. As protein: CASSLARLEEMNTEAFF.